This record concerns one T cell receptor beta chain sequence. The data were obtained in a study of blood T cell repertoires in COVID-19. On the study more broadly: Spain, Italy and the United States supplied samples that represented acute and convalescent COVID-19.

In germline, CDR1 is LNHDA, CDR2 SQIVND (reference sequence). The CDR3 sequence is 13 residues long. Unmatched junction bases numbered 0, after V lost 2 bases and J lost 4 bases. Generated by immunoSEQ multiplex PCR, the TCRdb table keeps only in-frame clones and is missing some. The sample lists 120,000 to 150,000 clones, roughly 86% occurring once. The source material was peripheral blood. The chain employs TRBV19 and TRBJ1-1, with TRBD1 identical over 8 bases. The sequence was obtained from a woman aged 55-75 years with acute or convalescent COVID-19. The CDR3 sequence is CASSITGGTEAFF. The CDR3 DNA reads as TGTGCCAGTAGTATAACAGGGGGCACTGAAGCTTTCTTT.